These T cell receptor beta chains were read from a single sample in a study of Graves' ophthalmopathy and Graves' hyperthyroidism. From the multiplex PCR reads, TCRdb called clonotypes with MiXCR, one entry per CDR3 protein. The sample lists about 240,000 distinct CDR3 sequences; around 50% were seen once. The source material was peripheral blood. The receptor set was obtained from an adult man with Graves' ophthalmopathy. Both conserved end residues are part of each CDR3. D genes are given only for firm matches. Some rows have no size entry. The others give once, few or many, or a class for an expanded clone.

TRBJ1-4	medium-sized	TRBV29-1	TRBD1	TGCAGCGTCGTATCACAGGGGGAAAAACTGTTTTTT	CSVVSQGEKLFF
TRBJ1-1	few	TRBV5-4	-	TGTGCCAGCAGCCCACCCGACACGAACACTGAAGCTTTCTTT	CASSPPDTNTEAFF
TRBJ1-2	-	TRBV24-1	-	TGTGCCACCAGTGGAGGGGCGAGAAATGGCTACACCTTC	CATSGGARNGYTF
TRBJ1-2	many	TRBV14	-	TGTGCCAGCAGGGGAAGCAACTATGGCTACACCTTC	CASRGSNYGYTF
TRBJ1-3	once	TRBV12-3/TRBV12-4	-	TGTGCCAGCAGTTTTGGACAGCCCTTCTCTGGAAACACCATATATTTT	CASSFGQPFSGNTIYF
TRBJ1-1	-	TRBV13	-	TGTGCCAGCAGCTTTACAGGGTTCACTGAAGCTTTCTTT	CASSFTGFTEAFF
TRBJ2-7	-	TRBV7-2	-	TGTGCCAGCAGCCGATACGGGAACGAGCAGTACTTC	CASSRYGNEQYF
TRBJ2-7	few	TRBV29-1	-	TGCAGCGTTGTTGGGGCATCATCCTACGAGCAGTACTTC	CSVVGASSYEQYF
TRBJ1-2	-	TRBV20-1	-	TGCAGTGCTAGAGATTCCCGCAGGGCGCATGGCTACACCTTC	CSARDSRRAHGYTF
TRBJ1-1	-	TRBV29-1	TRBD1	TGCAGCGTCGCGACAGGGACCGAGGATAAAGCTTTCTTT	CSVATGTEDKAFF
TRBJ2-2	-	TRBV12-3/TRBV12-4	-	TGTGCCAGCAGCCCAGACACCGGGGAGCTGTTTTTT	CASSPDTGELFF
TRBJ1-2	-	TRBV5-6	TRBD1	TGTGCCAGCAGCAGTACAGGGGGAGGTGTCTATGGCTACACCTTC	CASSSTGGGVYGYTF
TRBJ2-7	many	TRBV25-1	-	TGTGCCAGCAGTGAACCTGACCGTACCTACGAGCAGTACTTC	CASSEPDRTYEQYF
TRBJ1-2	-	TRBV5-1	-	TGCGCCAGCAGCTTGGCCGGGACTTACCCTCACTATGGCTACACCTTC	CASSLAGTYPHYGYTF
TRBJ2-7	-	TRBV7-4	TRBD1	TGTGCCAGCAGCTTGGCATACAGGGGGCAACTTTCCTACGAGCAGTACTTC	CASSLAYRGQLSYEQYF
TRBJ2-5	-	TRBV20-1	-	TGCAGTGCTAGCCCACGAGGGAGGATAGAGACCCAGTACTTC	CSASPRGRIETQYF
TRBJ1-5	few	TRBV6-5	-	TGTGCCAGCAGTTACTCGGGGGGCACCAGTCAGCCCCAGCATTTT	CASSYSGGTSQPQHF
TRBJ2-7	-	TRBV7-8	-	TGTGCCAGCAGCTTAGCTCCGACAGTGCCCTACGAGCAGTACTTC	CASSLAPTVPYEQYF
TRBJ2-5	few	TRBV4-1	-	TGCGCCAGCAGCCCGTCGCGAGGACTCCAAGAGACCCAGTACTTC	CASSPSRGLQETQYF
TRBJ1-2	many	TRBV7-9	TRBD1	TGTGCCAGCACCCCGGCCGGGACAGATGGCTACACCTTC	CASTPAGTDGYTF
TRBJ1-2	-	TRBV20-1	-	TGCAGTGCCCGGACAGTGTCTATTTATGGCTACACCTTC	CSARTVSIYGYTF
TRBJ1-1	-	TRBV20-1	-	TGCAGTGCTAGGTGGAGTGTGAACACTGAAGCTTTCTTT	CSARWSVNTEAFF
TRBJ2-5	-	TRBV12-3/TRBV12-4	TRBD1	TGTGCCAGCAGCCCTGGACAGGGGGGACGACAGCCCCAGTACTTC	CASSPGQGGRQPQYF
TRBJ1-6	few	TRBV5-4	-	TGTGCCAGCAGCTTCGGGACGGCGAATTCACCCCTCCACTTT	CASSFGTANSPLHF
TRBJ2-7	-	TRBV7-6	-	TGTGCCAGCAGCTTAGGGGTAACCTACGAGCAGTACTTC	CASSLGVTYEQYF
TRBJ2-2	-	TRBV24-1	TRBD1	TGTGCCACCAGTGAACCGACAGGGGTGGTAGCAGGGGAGCTGTTTTTT	CATSEPTGVVAGELFF
TRBJ2-2	few	TRBV29-1	-	TGCAGCGTTGATGGGATGGGCGGGGAGCTGTTTTTT	CSVDGMGGELFF
TRBJ2-7	few	TRBV15	TRBD2	TGTGCCACCAGCAGACCCGGGACTAGCGGCGCGTCAAGAACCTACGAGCAGTACTTC	CATSRPGTSGASRTYEQYF
TRBJ2-7	-	TRBV20-1	-	TGCAGTGCTATAACCGGACCCTACGAGCAGTACTTC	CSAITGPYEQYF
TRBJ2-2	-	TRBV5-1	-	TGCGCCAGCAGGCCCGCGGGCGGGGAGAACACCGGGGAGCTGTTTTTT	CASRPAGGENTGELFF
TRBJ1-6	-	TRBV12-3/TRBV12-4	TRBD1	TGTGCCAGCAGTTCAAGAGGGGGACAGGGAAATTCACCCCTCCACTTT	CASSSRGGQGNSPLHF
TRBJ2-7	-	TRBV12-3/TRBV12-4	-	TGTGCCAGCAGCGTCGACTCCTACGAGCAGTACTTC	CASSVDSYEQYF
TRBJ2-7	-	TRBV7-3	TRBD1	TGTGCCAGCAGCGAGAAACAGGGGGCTGTCAACGAGCAGTACTTC	CASSEKQGAVNEQYF
TRBJ1-2	-	TRBV20-1	-	TGCAGTGCTAGAGATTCGGGGCCGATACATAACTATGGCTACACCTTC	CSARDSGPIHNYGYTF
TRBJ2-7	-	TRBV20-1	-	TGCAGTGCTAGGTGGCAGGGGTTGGGCTACGAGCAGTACTTC	CSARWQGLGYEQYF
TRBJ2-5	-	TRBV7-9	TRBD2	TGTGCCAGCAGCTCGACTAGCGGGGGACTCGAAGAGACCCAGTACTTC	CASSSTSGGLEETQYF
TRBJ1-1	-	TRBV2	-	TGTGCCAGCAGTGCTGACACGAACACTGAAGCTTTCTTT	CASSADTNTEAFF
TRBJ1-2	-	TRBV7-2	-	TGTGCCAGCAGCTTCCTTATGTCGGGGGCAACTGGCTACACCTTC	CASSFLMSGATGYTF
TRBJ1-2	-	TRBV29-1	-	TGCAGCGTTGAGGAAACGGGGGACTATGGCTACACCTTC	CSVEETGDYGYTF
TRBJ1-4	-	TRBV4-1	-	TGCGCCAGCAGCCAAGCTCAGGGAGAAAAACTGTTTTTT	CASSQAQGEKLFF
TRBJ1-1	-	TRBV28	-	TGTGCCAGCAGTTTAAGGGCCCCCGGGGGCACTGAAGCTTTCTTT	CASSLRAPGGTEAFF
TRBJ1-2	-	TRBV20-1	-	TGCAGTGCGTCGGACGGGGCGAAGTATGGCTACACCTTC	CSASDGAKYGYTF
TRBJ2-3	-	TRBV29-1	TRBD1	TGCAGCGCTAGGGGACAGGGGACAGATACGCAGTATTTT	CSARGQGTDTQYF
TRBJ1-2	-	TRBV20-1	TRBD1	TGCAGTGCTGAGACAGGACAGGGGACCTATGGCTACACCTTC	CSAETGQGTYGYTF
TRBJ2-7	-	TRBV27	-	TGTGCCAGCAGCTCGCACTCGGGAAGACAAGGCAAACTCTACGAGCAGTACTTC	CASSSHSGRQGKLYEQYF
TRBJ2-5	-	TRBV7-2	-	TGTGCCAGCAGCTTAGATAGGGGAGTGGAGACCCAGTACTTC	CASSLDRGVETQYF
TRBJ2-3	-	TRBV29-1	-	TGCAGCGTTGAATTGGGGGGAGTAGGCACAGATACGCAGTATTTT	CSVELGGVGTDTQYF
TRBJ2-5	-	TRBV2	TRBD2	TGTGCCAGCAGTCGGGGACTAGTTCCAGAGACCCAGTACTTC	CASSRGLVPETQYF
TRBJ1-1	-	TRBV12-3/TRBV12-4	-	TGTGCCAGCAGTTTACTCAGGGATATGAACACTGAAGCTTTCTTT	CASSLLRDMNTEAFF
TRBJ2-7	-	TRBV7-9	TRBD1	TGTGCCAGCAGCTTAGGTGGGACAGGGTTCTTGGACGAGCAGTACTTC	CASSLGGTGFLDEQYF
TRBJ2-2	-	TRBV4-2	TRBD1	TGTGCCAGCAGCCGCGGTGACAGGGGGACCGGGGAGCTGTTTTTT	CASSRGDRGTGELFF
TRBJ1-1	few	TRBV7-9	-	TGTGCCAGCAGCTTAGCGCAGGACACTGAAGCTTTCTTT	CASSLAQDTEAFF
TRBJ1-2	few	TRBV10-1	-	TGCGCCAGCAGTCAACATTACAGCGATGGCTACACCTTC	CASSQHYSDGYTF
TRBJ2-7	-	TRBV2	-	TGTGCCAGCAGTGAATGGGCAGGGGGGTCCTACGAGCAGTACTTC	CASSEWAGGSYEQYF
TRBJ2-7	many	TRBV10-3	-	TGTGCCATCAGTGAAGGACCGCCCGAGCAGTACTTC	CAISEGPPEQYF
TRBJ2-7	-	TRBV25-1	TRBD1	TGTGCCAGCACTAGGGGGCCGGAGAGGTACTTC	CASTRGPERYF
TRBJ1-2	many	TRBV12-5	-	TGTGCTAGTGGTCAGCTATCGGGGGGGGATGGCTACACCTTC	CASGQLSGGDGYTF
TRBJ2-7	once	TRBV7-3	TRBD2	TGTGCCAGCAGCTACCCCACTAGCGGGGGGAGCTCCTACGAGCAGTACTTC	CASSYPTSGGSSYEQYF
TRBJ2-7	-	TRBV12-3/TRBV12-4	-	TGTGCCAGCAGTTTGGATTGGGTGGAGGGGCAGTACTTC	CASSLDWVEGQYF